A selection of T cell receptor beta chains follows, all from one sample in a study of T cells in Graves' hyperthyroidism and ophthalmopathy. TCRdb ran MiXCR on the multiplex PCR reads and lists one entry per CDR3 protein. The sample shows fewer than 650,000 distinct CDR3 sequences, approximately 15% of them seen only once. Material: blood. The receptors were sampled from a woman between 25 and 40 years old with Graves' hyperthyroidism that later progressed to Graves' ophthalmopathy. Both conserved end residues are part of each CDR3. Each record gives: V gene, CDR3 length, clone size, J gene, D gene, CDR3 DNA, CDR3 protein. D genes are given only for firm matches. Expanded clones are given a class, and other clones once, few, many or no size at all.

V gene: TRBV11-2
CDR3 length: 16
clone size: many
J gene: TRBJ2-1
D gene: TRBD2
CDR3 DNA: TGTGCCAGCAGCCCTCTTAGCGGGCCTTCCCACAATGAGCAGTTCTTC
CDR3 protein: CASSPLSGPSHNEQFF

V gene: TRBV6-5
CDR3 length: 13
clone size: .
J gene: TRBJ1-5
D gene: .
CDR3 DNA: TGTGCCAGCAGCGGCGGGGGCTCGAAGTCCCAGCATTTT
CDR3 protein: CASSGGGSKSQHF

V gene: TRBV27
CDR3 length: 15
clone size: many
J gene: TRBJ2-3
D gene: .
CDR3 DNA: TGTGCCAGCAGACCCGCGGGATTGCGGGCAAATACGCAGTATTTT
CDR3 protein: CASRPAGLRANTQYF

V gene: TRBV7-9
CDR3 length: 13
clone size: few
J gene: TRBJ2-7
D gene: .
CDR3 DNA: TGTGCCAGCAGCTTAGTGGGGGCAAAGGAGCAGTACTTC
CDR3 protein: CASSLVGAKEQYF

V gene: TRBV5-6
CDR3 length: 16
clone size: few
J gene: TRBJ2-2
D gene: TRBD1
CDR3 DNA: TGTGCCAGCAGCTTGCCTTCAGGGGGAAACACCGGGGAGCTGTTTTTT
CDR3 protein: CASSLPSGGNTGELFF

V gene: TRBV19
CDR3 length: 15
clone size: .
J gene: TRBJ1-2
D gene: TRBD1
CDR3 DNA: TGTGCCAGTAGTCCCAGTGACAGGGGTTTGTATGGCTACACCTTC
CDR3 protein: CASSPSDRGLYGYTF

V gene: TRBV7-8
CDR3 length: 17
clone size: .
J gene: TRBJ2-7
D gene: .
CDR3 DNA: TGTGCCGGCAGCTCCCCTGGTCAGGTAGCGGTTCCTTACGAGCAGTACTTC
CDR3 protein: CAGSSPGQVAVPYEQYF

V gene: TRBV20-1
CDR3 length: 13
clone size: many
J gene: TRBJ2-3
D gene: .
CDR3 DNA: TGCAGTGCTCGGATCCGAGAGGTGGATACGCAGTATTTT
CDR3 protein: CSARIREVDTQYF

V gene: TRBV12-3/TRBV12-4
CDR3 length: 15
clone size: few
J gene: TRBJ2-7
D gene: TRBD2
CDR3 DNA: TGTGCCAGCAGTCCCATGACCGGGACTAGAGGCGAGCAGTACTTC
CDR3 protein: CASSPMTGTRGEQYF

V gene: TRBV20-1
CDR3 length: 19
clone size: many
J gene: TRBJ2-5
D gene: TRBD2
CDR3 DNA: TGCAGTGCTAGCCCCCCTCGGGGACTAGCGGGAGGGCTACAAGAGACCCAGTACTTC
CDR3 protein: CSASPPRGLAGGLQETQYF

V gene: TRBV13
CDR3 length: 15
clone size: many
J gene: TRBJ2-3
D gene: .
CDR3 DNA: TGTGCCAGCAGCTTCCCAGGCCCTTCCACAGATACGCAGTATTTT
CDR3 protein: CASSFPGPSTDTQYF

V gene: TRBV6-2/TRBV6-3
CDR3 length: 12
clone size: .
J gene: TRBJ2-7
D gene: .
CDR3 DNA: TGTGCCAGCAATGATTTTGGGTACGAGCAGTACTTC
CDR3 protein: CASNDFGYEQYF

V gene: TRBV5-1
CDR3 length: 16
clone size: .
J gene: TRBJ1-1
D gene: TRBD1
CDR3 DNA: TGCGCCAGCAGCCCCGACGCAGGACAGGCGAACACTGAAGCTTTCTTT
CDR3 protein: CASSPDAGQANTEAFF

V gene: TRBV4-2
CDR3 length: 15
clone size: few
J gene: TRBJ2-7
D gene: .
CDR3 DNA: TGTGCCAGCAGCCAAGAGATCTCGGCCTCCCACGAGCAGTACTTC
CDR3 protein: CASSQEISASHEQYF

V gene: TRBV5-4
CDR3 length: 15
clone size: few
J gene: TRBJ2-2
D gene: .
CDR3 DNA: TGTGCCAGCAGCTTGAGGGAAGTGAACACCGGGGAGCTGTTTTTT
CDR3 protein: CASSLREVNTGELFF

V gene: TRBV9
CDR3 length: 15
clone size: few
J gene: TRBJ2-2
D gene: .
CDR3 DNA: TGTGCCAGCAGCCCTAGGGATCCTAACACCGGGGAGCTGTTTTTT
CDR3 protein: CASSPRDPNTGELFF

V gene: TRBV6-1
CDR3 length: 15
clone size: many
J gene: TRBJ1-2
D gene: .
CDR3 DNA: TGTGCCAGCAGACCAACTTTCCCGACGGTGCTTGGCTACACCTTC
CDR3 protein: CASRPTFPTVLGYTF

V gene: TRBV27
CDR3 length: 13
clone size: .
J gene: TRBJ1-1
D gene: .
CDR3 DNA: TGTGCCAGCAGCCCGGGGGCGCTCACTGAAGCTTTCTTT
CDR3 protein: CASSPGALTEAFF

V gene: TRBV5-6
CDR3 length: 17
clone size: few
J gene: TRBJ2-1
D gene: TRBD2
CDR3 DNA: TGTGCCAGCAGCCAGATTCCGGGACTAGCGGGGTACAATGAGCAGTTCTTC
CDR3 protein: CASSQIPGLAGYNEQFF

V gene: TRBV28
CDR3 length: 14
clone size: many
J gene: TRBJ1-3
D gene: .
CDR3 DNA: TGTGCCAGCAGCCCCGGGACGCTAGGAAACACCATATATTTT
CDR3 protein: CASSPGTLGNTIYF

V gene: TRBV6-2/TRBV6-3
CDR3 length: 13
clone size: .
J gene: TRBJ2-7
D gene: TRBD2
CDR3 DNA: TGTGCCAGCACCCTAAGCGGGAGGAACGAGCAGTACTTC
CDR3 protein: CASTLSGRNEQYF

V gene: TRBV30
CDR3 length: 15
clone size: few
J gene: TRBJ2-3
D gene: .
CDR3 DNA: TGTGCCTGGAGTGTGGGGGGATCAGGCACAGATACGCAGTATTTT
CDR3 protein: CAWSVGGSGTDTQYF

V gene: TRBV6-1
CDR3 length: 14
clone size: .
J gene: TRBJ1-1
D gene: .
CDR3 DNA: TGTGCCAGCAGTTCAGGTAGGGGGTACACTGAAGCTTTCTTT
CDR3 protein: CASSSGRGYTEAFF

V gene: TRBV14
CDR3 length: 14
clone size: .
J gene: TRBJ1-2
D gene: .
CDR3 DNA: TGTGCCAGCAGCCGGTTAGACGGTAACTATGGCTACACCTTC
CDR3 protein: CASSRLDGNYGYTF

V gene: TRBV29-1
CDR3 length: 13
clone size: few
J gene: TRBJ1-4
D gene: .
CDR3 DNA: TGCAGCGTTGAGGAGGTGACGGCTGAAAAACTGTTTTTT
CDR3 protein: CSVEEVTAEKLFF

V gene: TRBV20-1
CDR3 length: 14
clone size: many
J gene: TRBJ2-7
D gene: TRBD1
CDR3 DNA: TGCAGTGCTGGACGGACAGGCCTATCCTACGAGCAGTACTTC
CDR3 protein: CSAGRTGLSYEQYF

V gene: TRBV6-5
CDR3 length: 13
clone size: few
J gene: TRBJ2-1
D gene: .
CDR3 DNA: TGTGCCAGCAGTTACGACTTCAACAATGAGCAGTTCTTC
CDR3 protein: CASSYDFNNEQFF

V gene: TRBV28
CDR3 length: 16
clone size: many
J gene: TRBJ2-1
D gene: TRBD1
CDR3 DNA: TGTGCCAGCAGTACGGAGGGACAGGGGTTCTACAATGAGCAGTTCTTC
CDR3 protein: CASSTEGQGFYNEQFF

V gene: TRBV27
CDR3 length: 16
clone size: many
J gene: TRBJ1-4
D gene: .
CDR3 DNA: TGTGCCAGCAGTTTATCGTACGCCATCGAGGGTGAAAAACTGTTTTTT
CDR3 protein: CASSLSYAIEGEKLFF

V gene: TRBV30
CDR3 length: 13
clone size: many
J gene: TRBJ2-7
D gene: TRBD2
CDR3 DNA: TGTGCCTGGAACGTAGCGGGACCTTACGAGCAGTACTTC
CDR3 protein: CAWNVAGPYEQYF

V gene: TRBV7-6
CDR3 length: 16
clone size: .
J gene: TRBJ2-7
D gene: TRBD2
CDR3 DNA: TGTGCCAGCAGCTTAGGGACTAGCGGGAGAGGGAACGAGCAGTACTTC
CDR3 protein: CASSLGTSGRGNEQYF

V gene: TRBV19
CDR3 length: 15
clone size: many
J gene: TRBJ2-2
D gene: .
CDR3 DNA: TGTGCCAGTAGTATAGTCGCCCAGCTCACCGGGGAGCTGTTTTTT
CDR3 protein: CASSIVAQLTGELFF

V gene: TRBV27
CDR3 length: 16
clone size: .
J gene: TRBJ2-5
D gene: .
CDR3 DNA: TGTGCCAGCAGTTTATTACAGGCCCCCGGGGTAGAGACCCAGTACTTC
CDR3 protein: CASSLLQAPGVETQYF

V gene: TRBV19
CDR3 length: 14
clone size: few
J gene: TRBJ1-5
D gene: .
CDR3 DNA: TGTGCCAGTAGTATCGAAGTCGTCAATCAGCCCCAGCATTTT
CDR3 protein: CASSIEVVNQPQHF

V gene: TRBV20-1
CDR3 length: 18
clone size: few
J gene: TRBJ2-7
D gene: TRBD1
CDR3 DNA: TGCAGTGCTAGAGATCGTACGGGACAGGGGGGTTCATCCTACGAGCAGTACTTC
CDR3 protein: CSARDRTGQGGSSYEQYF

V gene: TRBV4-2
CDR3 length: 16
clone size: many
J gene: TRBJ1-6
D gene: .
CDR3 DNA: TGTGCCAGCAGCCCGCAAATACTTTCGTATAATTCACCCCTCCACTTT
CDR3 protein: CASSPQILSYNSPLHF